The source of this T cell receptor (beta chain) is a study of T-cell memory formation after mild COVID-19. CDR3 length: 14 amino acids. On this clonotype itself: At one boundary the junction diverges from the germline segment, which might be a read error.

TCRdb reprocessed the 5' RACE reads with MiXCR, giving one entry per CDR3 protein. This sample has roughly 2,200 distinct CDR3 sequences, with about two thirds found just once. This TCR came from an adult who had mild COVID-19 (a few samples of this study predate the infection). Cell type and time point are not known. This chain links TRBV12-3 or TRBV12-4 with TRBJ2-3, with D uncertain. Sequenced: PBMCs or a T cell subset sorted from them (not recorded which). The chain's CDR3 is CASSFTLSTDTQYF. The CDR3 bases are TGCGCCAGCAGTTTCACACTCAGCACAGATACGCAGTATTTT.